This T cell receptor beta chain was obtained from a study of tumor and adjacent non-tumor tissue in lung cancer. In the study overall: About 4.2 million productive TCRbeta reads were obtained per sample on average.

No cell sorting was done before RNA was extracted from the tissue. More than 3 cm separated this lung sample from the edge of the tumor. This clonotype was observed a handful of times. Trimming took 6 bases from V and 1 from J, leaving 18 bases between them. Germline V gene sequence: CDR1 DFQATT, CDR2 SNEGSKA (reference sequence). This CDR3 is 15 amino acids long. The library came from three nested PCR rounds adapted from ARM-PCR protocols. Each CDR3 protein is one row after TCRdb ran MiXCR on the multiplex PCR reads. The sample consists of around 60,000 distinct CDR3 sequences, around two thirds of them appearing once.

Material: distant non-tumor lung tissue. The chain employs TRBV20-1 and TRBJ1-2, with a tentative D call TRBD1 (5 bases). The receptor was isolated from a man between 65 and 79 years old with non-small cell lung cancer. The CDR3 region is CSARPAKGLNYGYTF. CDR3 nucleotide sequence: TGCAGTGCCAGGCCGGCCAAGGGACTTAACTATGGCTACACCTTC.